The rows below give T cell receptor beta chains drawn from one sample of a study of T cell repertoires in cytomegalovirus infection. TCRdb called the reads again in MiXCR, with one record for every CDR3 protein. The sample carries roughly 230,000 distinct CDR3 sequences, about 15% recorded once. Sequenced material: CD8+ T cells from PBMCs. Every receptor here comes from a human donor in good health (CMV status not recorded). Some clones in this sample may be carry-over from other donors' samples. The CDR3 runs from the conserved cysteine through the conserved F or W. The D gene is left open where the match is weak. Expanded clones are given a class, and other clones once, few, many or no size at all.

CDR3aa: CASSLQSGGVTDTQYF
CDR3nt: TGTGCCAGCAGCTTACAAAGCGGGGGCGTCACAGATACGCAGTATTTT
d_gene: TRBD2
j_gene: TRBJ2-3
v_gene: TRBV7-8
abundance: .

CDR3aa: CASSQDFFPGRNYGYTF
CDR3nt: TGCGCCAGCAGCCAAGATTTTTTCCCGGGCAGAAACTATGGCTACACCTTC
d_gene: .
j_gene: TRBJ1-2
v_gene: TRBV4-3
abundance: .

CDR3aa: CASSQELGQTHEKLFF
CDR3nt: TGCGCCAGCAGCCAAGAATTGGGACAGACCCATGAAAAACTGTTTTTT
d_gene: TRBD1
j_gene: TRBJ1-4
v_gene: TRBV4-3
abundance: many

CDR3aa: CASSPPGAWGYTF
CDR3nt: TGTGCCAGCAGCCCCCCCGGGGCGTGGGGCTACACCTTC
d_gene: .
j_gene: TRBJ1-2
v_gene: TRBV6-5
abundance: few

CDR3aa: CASSFNEQYF
CDR3nt: TGTGCCAGCAGTTTTAACGAGCAGTACTTC
d_gene: .
j_gene: TRBJ2-7
v_gene: TRBV28
abundance: many

CDR3aa: CASSPQSGGYLNTDTQYF
CDR3nt: TGTGCCAGCAGCCCTCAGAGCGGGGGGTACCTTAACACAGATACGCAGTATTTT
d_gene: TRBD2
j_gene: TRBJ2-3
v_gene: TRBV28
abundance: many

CDR3aa: CASSSWETQYF
CDR3nt: TGTGCCAGCAGCTCCTGGGAGACCCAGTACTTC
d_gene: .
j_gene: TRBJ2-5
v_gene: TRBV7-2
abundance: many

CDR3aa: CASSDRFNQPQHF
CDR3nt: TGTGCCAGCAGCGACAGGTTCAATCAGCCCCAGCATTTT
d_gene: .
j_gene: TRBJ1-5
v_gene: TRBV28
abundance: many

CDR3aa: CASSFEEAFF
CDR3nt: TGTGCCAGCAGCTTTGAGGAAGCTTTCTTT
d_gene: .
j_gene: TRBJ1-1
v_gene: TRBV7-9
abundance: many

CDR3aa: CASSQDGGEFTLFF
CDR3nt: TGTGCCAGCAGCCAAGATGGAGGAGAGTTTACGCTGTTTTTT
d_gene: .
j_gene: TRBJ2-2
v_gene: TRBV4-2
abundance: few

CDR3aa: CASGFLPDRALNMNTEAFF
CDR3nt: TGTGCTAGTGGTTTCCTCCCCGACAGGGCCCTGAACATGAACACTGAAGCTTTCTTT
d_gene: TRBD1
j_gene: TRBJ1-1
v_gene: TRBV12-5
abundance: many

CDR3aa: CASSLQDHDTGELFF
CDR3nt: TGTGCCAGCAGCCTACAGGACCATGACACCGGGGAGCTGTTTTTT
d_gene: .
j_gene: TRBJ2-2
v_gene: TRBV7-9
abundance: .

CDR3aa: CASSTERDRGGPTMNTEAFF
CDR3nt: TGTGCCAGCAGTACCGAGAGGGACAGGGGCGGCCCGACCATGAACACTGAAGCTTTCTTT
d_gene: TRBD1
j_gene: TRBJ1-1
v_gene: TRBV6-5
abundance: .

CDR3aa: CSAWDTIINEQFF
CDR3nt: TGCAGTGCTTGGGACACTATTATCAATGAGCAGTTCTTC
d_gene: .
j_gene: TRBJ2-1
v_gene: TRBV20-1
abundance: few

CDR3aa: CASSPMGGPTDTQYF
CDR3nt: TGTGCCAGCAGCCCCATGGGGGGTCCCACAGATACGCAGTATTTT
d_gene: .
j_gene: TRBJ2-3
v_gene: TRBV7-6
abundance: few

CDR3aa: CATSDTGFYEQYF
CDR3nt: TGTGCCACCAGTGACACGGGGTTCTACGAGCAGTACTTC
d_gene: .
j_gene: TRBJ2-7
v_gene: TRBV24-1
abundance: .

CDR3aa: CASSPSPGGSSYEQYF
CDR3nt: TGTGCCAGCTCACCATCCCCGGGGGGGAGCTCCTACGAGCAGTACTTC
d_gene: TRBD2
j_gene: TRBJ2-7
v_gene: TRBV18
abundance: .

CDR3aa: CASSLRPTGAGNTIYF
CDR3nt: TGTGCCAGCAGTTTACGACCGACAGGGGCTGGAAACACCATATATTTT
d_gene: TRBD1
j_gene: TRBJ1-3
v_gene: TRBV28
abundance: .

CDR3aa: CASSSGTDNNNKNIQYF
CDR3nt: TGTGCCAGCAGCTCCGGGACCGACAATAACAACAAAAACATTCAGTACTTC
d_gene: .
j_gene: TRBJ2-4
v_gene: TRBV7-6
abundance: many

CDR3aa: CASSLPSRISGGTQYF
CDR3nt: TGTGCCAGCAGCCTCCCGTCGCGGATTTCTGGAGGGACCCAGTACTTC
d_gene: .
j_gene: TRBJ2-5
v_gene: TRBV5-6
abundance: few

CDR3aa: CSANPRGGADTQYF
CDR3nt: TGCAGTGCCAACCCGCGGGGGGGCGCAGATACGCAGTATTTT
d_gene: TRBD2
j_gene: TRBJ2-3
v_gene: TRBV20-1
abundance: few

CDR3aa: CATSRVSETQYF
CDR3nt: TGTGCCACCAGCAGAGTTTCGGAGACCCAGTACTTC
d_gene: .
j_gene: TRBJ2-5
v_gene: TRBV15
abundance: .

CDR3aa: CASSPLTHRVKYGTDTQYF
CDR3nt: TGTGCCAGCAGTCCCCTCACCCACAGGGTTAAATACGGCACAGATACGCAGTATTTT
d_gene: .
j_gene: TRBJ2-3
v_gene: TRBV28
abundance: few

CDR3aa: CASRARDSRSTDTQYF
CDR3nt: TGCGCCAGCAGGGCCCGGGACAGCCGCAGCACAGATACGCAGTATTTT
d_gene: TRBD1
j_gene: TRBJ2-3
v_gene: TRBV4-1
abundance: few

CDR3aa: CASSSPGARNEKLFF
CDR3nt: TGTGCCAGCAGCTCCCCGGGGGCCCGTAATGAAAAACTGTTTTTT
d_gene: .
j_gene: TRBJ1-4
v_gene: TRBV6-5
abundance: .

CDR3aa: CSVMRTDNTEAFF
CDR3nt: TGCAGCGTTATGAGGACCGATAACACTGAAGCTTTCTTT
d_gene: .
j_gene: TRBJ1-1
v_gene: TRBV29-1
abundance: .

CDR3aa: CASSLSQPVNEQFF
CDR3nt: TGTGCCAGCAGTTTATCACAGCCTGTCAATGAGCAGTTCTTC
d_gene: .
j_gene: TRBJ2-1
v_gene: TRBV28
abundance: many

CDR3aa: CASSFSVTGGDYEQYF
CDR3nt: TGTGCCAGCAGTTTTTCGGTGACAGGGGGCGACTACGAGCAGTACTTC
d_gene: TRBD1
j_gene: TRBJ2-7
v_gene: TRBV27
abundance: many

CDR3aa: CSARVRRQLNNEQFF
CDR3nt: TGCAGTGCTAGAGTCAGGAGGCAGTTAAACAATGAGCAGTTCTTC
d_gene: .
j_gene: TRBJ2-1
v_gene: TRBV20-1
abundance: few

CDR3aa: CATAPSSGQPQHF
CDR3nt: TGTGCCACAGCCCCGTCGTCTGGTCAGCCCCAGCATTTT
d_gene: .
j_gene: TRBJ1-5
v_gene: TRBV15
abundance: many

CDR3aa: CASSHRHATYEQYF
CDR3nt: TGTGCCAGCAGCCATCGACACGCGACCTACGAGCAGTACTTC
d_gene: .
j_gene: TRBJ2-7
v_gene: TRBV7-8
abundance: many

CDR3aa: CASSQAGTPHNEQFF
CDR3nt: TGCGCCAGCAGCCAAGCAGGTACCCCCCACAATGAGCAGTTCTTC
d_gene: .
j_gene: TRBJ2-1
v_gene: TRBV4-1
abundance: few

CDR3aa: CASSLNLVTDTQYF
CDR3nt: TGTGCCAGCAGCTTAAACTTAGTGACAGATACGCAGTATTTT
d_gene: .
j_gene: TRBJ2-3
v_gene: TRBV7-2
abundance: many

CDR3aa: CASSLVTSGSDTQYF
CDR3nt: TGTGCCAGCAGCTTAGTGACCTCGGGATCAGATACGCAGTATTTT
d_gene: .
j_gene: TRBJ2-3
v_gene: TRBV7-2
abundance: many

CDR3aa: CASSLEVGAGGQFMDEQFF
CDR3nt: TGTGCCAGCAGCTTAGAGGTCGGTGCGGGGGGCCAATTTATGGATGAGCAGTTCTTC
d_gene: TRBD2
j_gene: TRBJ2-1
v_gene: TRBV7-2
abundance: .

CDR3aa: CASSVVGGNTEAFF
CDR3nt: TGTGCCAGCAGCGTAGTCGGAGGGAACACTGAAGCTTTCTTT
d_gene: .
j_gene: TRBJ1-1
v_gene: TRBV9
abundance: few

CDR3aa: CSVEDPQGVGYEQYF
CDR3nt: TGCAGCGTTGAAGACCCACAGGGTGTCGGTTACGAGCAGTACTTC
d_gene: .
j_gene: TRBJ2-7
v_gene: TRBV29-1
abundance: few

CDR3aa: CASSLTSQGYEQYF
CDR3nt: TGTGCCAGCAGCCTTACATCACAGGGCTACGAGCAGTACTTC
d_gene: .
j_gene: TRBJ2-7
v_gene: TRBV11-2
abundance: .

CDR3aa: CASSSLGGAFYNEQFF
CDR3nt: TGTGCCAGCAGTTCCTTGGGGGGAGCCTTTTACAATGAGCAGTTCTTC
d_gene: .
j_gene: TRBJ2-1
v_gene: TRBV6-6
abundance: .

CDR3aa: CAREAVRGEQFF
CDR3nt: TGTGCCAGAGAGGCTGTCCGGGGTGAGCAGTTCTTC
d_gene: .
j_gene: TRBJ2-1
v_gene: TRBV27
abundance: .

CDR3aa: CASSATGTGGFFRDGYTF
CDR3nt: TGCGCCAGCAGCGCAACCGGGACAGGAGGGTTTTTTAGGGATGGCTACACCTTC
d_gene: TRBD1
j_gene: TRBJ1-2
v_gene: TRBV5-1
abundance: .

CDR3aa: CASSQVRGREQYF
CDR3nt: TGCGCCAGCAGCCAAGTCAGGGGGCGTGAGCAGTACTTC
d_gene: TRBD1
j_gene: TRBJ2-7
v_gene: TRBV4-3
abundance: few

CDR3aa: CASSVQGAWANEKLFF
CDR3nt: TGTGCCAGCAGCGTGCAGGGGGCGTGGGCTAATGAAAAACTGTTTTTT
d_gene: TRBD1
j_gene: TRBJ1-4
v_gene: TRBV7-9
abundance: few

CDR3aa: CASSLPGRGAYNEQFF
CDR3nt: TGTGCCAGCAGCTTACCTGGGCGGGGGGCCTACAATGAGCAGTTCTTC
d_gene: TRBD2
j_gene: TRBJ2-1
v_gene: TRBV13
abundance: few

CDR3aa: CSARDATGTSGSTDTQYF
CDR3nt: TGCAGTGCTAGAGATGCCACCGGGACTAGCGGAAGCACAGATACGCAGTATTTT
d_gene: TRBD2
j_gene: TRBJ2-3
v_gene: TRBV20-1
abundance: few

CDR3aa: CASRLDRGLYNEQFF
CDR3nt: TGTGCCAGCAGATTGGACAGGGGGCTCTACAATGAGCAGTTCTTC
d_gene: TRBD1
j_gene: TRBJ2-1
v_gene: TRBV6-5
abundance: many

CDR3aa: CASSVGRTGASYEQYF
CDR3nt: TGTGCCAGCAGCGTAGGTCGGACAGGGGCCTCCTACGAGCAGTACTTC
d_gene: TRBD1
j_gene: TRBJ2-7
v_gene: TRBV9
abundance: few

CDR3aa: CASSLEGTVQETQYF
CDR3nt: TGTGCCAGCAGCTTGGAAGGGACAGTACAAGAGACCCAGTACTTC
d_gene: TRBD1
j_gene: TRBJ2-5
v_gene: TRBV5-4
abundance: many

CDR3aa: CASSYSRDSFHSGNTIYF
CDR3nt: TGTGCCAGCAGTTACAGTCGGGACAGCTTTCACTCTGGAAACACCATATATTTT
d_gene: TRBD1
j_gene: TRBJ1-3
v_gene: TRBV6-5
abundance: few

CDR3aa: CASSSGNSYEQYF
CDR3nt: TGTGCCAGCAGCTCGGGGAACAGCTACGAGCAGTACTTC
d_gene: .
j_gene: TRBJ2-7
v_gene: TRBV13
abundance: few

CDR3aa: CASMVATDEQFF
CDR3nt: TGTGCCAGCATGGTAGCTACGGATGAGCAGTTCTTC
d_gene: .
j_gene: TRBJ2-1
v_gene: TRBV2
abundance: few

CDR3aa: CSARDPGDYGYTF
CDR3nt: TGCAGTGCTAGGGATCCAGGAGACTATGGCTACACCTTC
d_gene: .
j_gene: TRBJ1-2
v_gene: TRBV20-1
abundance: .

CDR3aa: CASSALMTGSLNTEAFF
CDR3nt: TGTGCCAGCAGCGCCTTAATGACAGGTTCCCTGAACACTGAAGCTTTCTTT
d_gene: .
j_gene: TRBJ1-1
v_gene: TRBV7-2
abundance: many